This T cell receptor beta chain was sequenced for a study of shared clonotypes between healthy human individuals. The method was immunoSEQ multiplex PCR; TCRdb's version includes in-frame clones alone and lacks a portion of them. The table lists approximately 2,200,000 clones, about 93% of them singletons. This clone was observed a single time. Naive CD8 isolation took CD45RO-negative cells positively selected for CCR7 and excluded terminally differentiated effector memory CD45RA+ cells. Sequenced material: naive CD8+ T cells from PBMCs. This sequence originates from a young man in good health. Some clones in this sample may be carry-over from other donors' samples.

CDR3 DNA: TGTGCCAGCACCCAAGGGGGCGGGGGTCGGCAGTTCTTC. Protein: CASTQGGGGRQFF. The genes are TRBV9 and TRBJ2-1; D is tentatively TRBD1 or TRBD2 (7 bases each). The CDR3 runs 13 residues. Trimming left V 6 bases short and J 12 bases short, with 19 bases between. CDR1 and CDR2 (germline): SGDLS, YYNGEE.